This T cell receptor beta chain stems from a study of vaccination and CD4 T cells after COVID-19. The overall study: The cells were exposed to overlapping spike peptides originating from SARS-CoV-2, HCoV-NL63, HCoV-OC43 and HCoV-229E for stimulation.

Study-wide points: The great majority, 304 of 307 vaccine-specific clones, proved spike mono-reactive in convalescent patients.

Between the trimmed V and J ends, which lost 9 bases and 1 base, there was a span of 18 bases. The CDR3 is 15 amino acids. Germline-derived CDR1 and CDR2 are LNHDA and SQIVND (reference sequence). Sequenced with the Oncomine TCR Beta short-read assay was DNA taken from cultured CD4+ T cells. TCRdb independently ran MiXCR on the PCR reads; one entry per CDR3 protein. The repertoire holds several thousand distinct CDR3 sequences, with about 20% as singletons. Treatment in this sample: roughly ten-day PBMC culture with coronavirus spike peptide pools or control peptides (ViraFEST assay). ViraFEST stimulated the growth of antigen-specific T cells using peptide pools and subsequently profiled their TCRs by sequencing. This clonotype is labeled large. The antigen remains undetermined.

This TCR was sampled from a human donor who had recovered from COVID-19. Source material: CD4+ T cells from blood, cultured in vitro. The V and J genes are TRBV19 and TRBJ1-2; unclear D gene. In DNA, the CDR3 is TGTGCCAGCAGCAGTGGTGGATACTATAACTATGGCTACACCTTC. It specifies CASSSGGYYNYGYTF.